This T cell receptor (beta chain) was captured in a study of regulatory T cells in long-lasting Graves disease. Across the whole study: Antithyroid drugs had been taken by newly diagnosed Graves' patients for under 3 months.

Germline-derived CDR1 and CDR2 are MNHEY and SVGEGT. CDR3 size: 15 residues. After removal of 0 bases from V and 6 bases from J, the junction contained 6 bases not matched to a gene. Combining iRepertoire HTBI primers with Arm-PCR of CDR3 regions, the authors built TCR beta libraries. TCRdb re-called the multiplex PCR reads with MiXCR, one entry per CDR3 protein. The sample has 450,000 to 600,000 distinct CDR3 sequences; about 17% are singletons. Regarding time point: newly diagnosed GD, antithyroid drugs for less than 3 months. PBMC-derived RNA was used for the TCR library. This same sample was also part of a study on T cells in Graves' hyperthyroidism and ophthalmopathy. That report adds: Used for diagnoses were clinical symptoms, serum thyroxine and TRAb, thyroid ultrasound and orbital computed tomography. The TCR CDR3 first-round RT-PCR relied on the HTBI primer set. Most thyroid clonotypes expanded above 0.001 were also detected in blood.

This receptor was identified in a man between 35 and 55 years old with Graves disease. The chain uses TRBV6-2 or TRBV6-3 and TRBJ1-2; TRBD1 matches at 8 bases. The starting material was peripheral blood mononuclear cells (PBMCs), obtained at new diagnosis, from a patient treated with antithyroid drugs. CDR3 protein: CASSYSGRGRDGYTF. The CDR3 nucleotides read TGTGCCAGCAGTTACTCGGGCAGGGGGCGCGATGGCTACACCTTC.